This TCR beta chain was found in a study of T cells expressing NK-cell markers. Findings and limits, study-wide: Once again these clonotypes came out on top in the CD3+CD56-NKG2C+ fraction of a few donors.

TCRdb re-called the 5' RACE reads; every CDR3 protein appears as one record, without DNA. The sample holds 400,000 to 550,000 distinct CDR3 sequences. Turning to this clonotype: Its specificity is not known.

Germline V gene data show CDR1 as DFQATT and CDR2 as SNEGSKA (reference sequence). The CDR3 runs to 15 residues. This TCR derives from a woman between 18 and 70 years old in good health. Input material: blood T cells: a sorted CD56 or NKG2C T cell subset, CD4+ or CD8+ T cells, or bulk PBMC T cells (not recorded which). The chain carries TRBV20-1 and TRBJ2-7; TCRdb lists TRBD2, though no DNA is available to test this call. The CDR3 protein is CSAVERGSLSYEQYF.